This record concerns one T cell receptor beta chain sequence. These data belong to a study of blood T cell repertoires in COVID-19. Study context: T cells, B-cell-depleted T cells, or PBMCs provided the cDNA or gDNA that served as material.

Participant age was about 18 to 89 years, and participants resided in approximately 24 US areas. Original handling: Reference gene primer amplification yielded estimated nucleated cell counts. Repertoires were generated with immunoSEQ multiplex PCR, while TCRdb's copy carries only in-frame clones and drops some. The V and J calls and the clone size are those of that table, but D and trimming were determined from the DNA. The sample lists 300,000 or so clones; roughly nine tenths were seen once. Germline CDR1 reads SQVTM; CDR2 reads ANQGSEA. Trimming left V 4 bases short and J 0 bases short, with 10 bases between. The CDR3 has 14 amino acids.

The receptor's source is a man between 60 and 75 years old who had recovered from COVID-19. This chain joins TRBV29-1 and TRBJ2-1; D remains ambiguous. Sequencing input: PBMCs or T cells enriched from blood (not recorded which). This CDR3 is CSVVLMSSYNEQFF. CDR3 in DNA: TGCAGCGTTGTACTTATGAGCTCCTACAATGAGCAGTTCTTC.